These T cell receptor beta chains were read from a single sample in a study of shared clonotypes between healthy human individuals. The method was immunoSEQ multiplex PCR; TCRdb's version includes in-frame clones alone and lacks a portion of them. The sample consists of roughly 1,100,000 clones, under 80% of them appearing once. The sample consisted of memory CD4+ T cells sorted from blood. Source of these receptors: a man between 18 and 35 years old in good health. Both conserved end residues are part of each CDR3. Each record gives: clone size, D gene, V gene, J gene, CDR3 DNA, CDR3 protein. The D gene is left open where the match is weak. Clone sizes are given selectively: once, few, many, or a class where the clone is expanded.

size: once; D: TRBD1; V: TRBV10-3; J: TRBJ1-2; DNA: TGTGCCATCAGTGATCGGGACAGGGGGAGCTATGGCTACACCTTC; CDR3: CAISDRDRGSYGYTF
size: -; D: -; V: TRBV13; J: TRBJ1-1; DNA: TGTGCCAGCAGCTTAGATGAGTTCAGGAACACTGAAGCTTTCTTT; CDR3: CASSLDEFRNTEAFF
size: few; D: TRBD2; V: TRBV10-3; J: TRBJ2-7; DNA: TGTGCCATCAGGCCTAGCGGGAGCTCCTACGAGCAGTACTTC; CDR3: CAIRPSGSSYEQYF
size: once; D: TRBD1; V: TRBV11-2; J: TRBJ2-5; DNA: TGTGCCAGCAGCTTAGATGACAGGGGAGGAGAGACCCAGTACTTC; CDR3: CASSLDDRGGETQYF
size: once; D: -; V: TRBV5-1; J: TRBJ1-3; DNA: TGCGCCAGCAGCCCAACTGGGGCCCCTGGAAACACCATATATTTT; CDR3: CASSPTGAPGNTIYF
size: -; D: -; V: TRBV5-1; J: TRBJ2-1; DNA: TGCGCCAGCACCCTTCCGGCGGCCGGACAGCAGTTCTTC; CDR3: CASTLPAAGQQFF
size: once; D: -; V: TRBV7-2; J: TRBJ1-4; DNA: TGTGCCAGCAGCCTCCTGGTGACGACTAATGAAAAACTGTTTTTT; CDR3: CASSLLVTTNEKLFF
size: -; D: -; V: TRBV4-3; J: TRBJ2-7; DNA: TGCGCCAGCAGCCCCGCCCAGGGAATCGATGTGCAGTACTTC; CDR3: CASSPAQGIDVQYF
size: -; D: -; V: TRBV5-1; J: TRBJ2-5; DNA: TGCGCCAGCAGCCTCGACGCGCAAGAGACCCAGTACTTC; CDR3: CASSLDAQETQYF
size: -; D: -; V: TRBV2; J: TRBJ1-6; DNA: TGTGCCAGCAGTGAAGAACAGGGTATTAATTCACCCCTCCACTTT; CDR3: CASSEEQGINSPLHF
size: few; D: -; V: TRBV19; J: TRBJ1-1; DNA: TGTGCCAGTATCTCGACGACGGCCCATGAAGCTTTCTTT; CDR3: CASISTTAHEAFF
size: many; D: -; V: TRBV27; J: TRBJ1-2; DNA: TGTGCCAGCAGTTTTGCGGGAGGAATCTCGCGCTACACCTTC; CDR3: CASSFAGGISRYTF
size: -; D: TRBD1; V: TRBV5-4; J: TRBJ2-7; DNA: TGTGCCAGCAGCAGCCGGGACAGGGGCGTCTACGAGCAGTACTTC; CDR3: CASSSRDRGVYEQYF
size: once; D: -; V: TRBV2; J: TRBJ2-7; DNA: TGTGCCAGCAGGAGCAGGGGAACCTACGAGCAGTACTTC; CDR3: CASRSRGTYEQYF
size: -; D: -; V: TRBV28; J: TRBJ1-5; DNA: TGTGCCAGCACTACTAGGGCAGGGGCGGCCTCTCAGCCCCAGCATTTT; CDR3: CASTTRAGAASQPQHF
size: -; D: -; V: TRBV9; J: TRBJ1-3; DNA: TGTGCCAGCAGCGTCGGGGATTTTGGGGGTTCTGGAAACACCATATATTTT; CDR3: CASSVGDFGGSGNTIYF
size: -; D: TRBD1; V: TRBV25-1; J: TRBJ2-7; DNA: TGTGCCAGCAGTGAACCTGCCGGGACAGGCGCGAACGAGCAGTACTTC; CDR3: CASSEPAGTGANEQYF
size: once; D: -; V: TRBV5-1; J: TRBJ2-3; DNA: TGCGCCAGCAGCTGGGGGTCTCGAGGGGTCGCAGATACGCAGTATTTT; CDR3: CASSWGSRGVADTQYF
size: -; D: TRBD2; V: TRBV7-2; J: TRBJ2-7; DNA: TGTGCCAGCGCATCTAGCGGGGACAGAATCTCCTACGAGCAGTACTTC; CDR3: CASASSGDRISYEQYF
size: few; D: TRBD1; V: TRBV27; J: TRBJ1-2; DNA: TGTGCCAGCAGACTCGGACAGGGGGATAGATATGGCTACACCTTC; CDR3: CASRLGQGDRYGYTF
size: -; D: TRBD2; V: TRBV7-3; J: TRBJ2-1; DNA: TGTGCCAGCAGCACTTTCGCGGGGGGACAAAATGAGCAGTTCTTC; CDR3: CASSTFAGGQNEQFF
size: -; D: TRBD2; V: TRBV11-3; J: TRBJ2-3; DNA: TGTGCCAGCAGCCCCCGTGGCGGGGGGAACACAGATACGCAGTATTTT; CDR3: CASSPRGGGNTDTQYF
size: -; D: TRBD1; V: TRBV18; J: TRBJ2-3; DNA: TGTGCCAGCGCCCGACAGGGAGCAGATACGCAGTATTTT; CDR3: CASARQGADTQYF
size: -; D: TRBD1; V: TRBV25-1; J: TRBJ1-2; DNA: TGTGCCAGCAGTGACCCGGGACAGGGGAGAGGCGGCTACACCTTC; CDR3: CASSDPGQGRGGYTF
size: -; D: TRBD2; V: TRBV10-3; J: TRBJ2-2; DNA: TGTGCCACCGCTCTGGGCGGGAGAGAAACCGGGGAGCTGTTTTTT; CDR3: CATALGGRETGELFF
size: -; D: -; V: TRBV19; J: TRBJ1-4; DNA: TGTGCCAGTAGTACCCGGGACTGGCCCGGAAAACTGTTTTTT; CDR3: CASSTRDWPGKLFF
size: -; D: TRBD1; V: TRBV15; J: TRBJ2-3; DNA: TGTGCCACCAGCAGAGATCTACGACAGGGCCCGACAGATACGCAGTATTTT; CDR3: CATSRDLRQGPTDTQYF
size: once; D: -; V: TRBV5-1; J: TRBJ1-1; DNA: TGCGCCAGCAGCTTGGAACAGATGAACACTGAAGCTTTCTTT; CDR3: CASSLEQMNTEAFF
size: -; D: TRBD2; V: TRBV7-2; J: TRBJ2-5; DNA: TGTGCCAGCAGCCGAGGACTAGCGGGAGTGGAGACCCAGTACTTC; CDR3: CASSRGLAGVETQYF
size: -; D: TRBD2; V: TRBV13; J: TRBJ2-5; DNA: TGTGCCAGCAGCCGGACTAGCAAAATGGAGACCCAGTACTTC; CDR3: CASSRTSKMETQYF
size: few; D: TRBD1; V: TRBV19; J: TRBJ2-3; DNA: TGTGCCAGTAGTTCTCGGACAGGGGGCACAGATACGCAGTATTTT; CDR3: CASSSRTGGTDTQYF
size: -; D: -; V: TRBV2; J: TRBJ2-7; DNA: TGTGCCAGCAGAAGTGAGGGGGGCTACGAGCAGTACTTC; CDR3: CASRSEGGYEQYF
size: -; D: TRBD1; V: TRBV18; J: TRBJ2-1; DNA: TGTGCCAGCTCACCGGGGACAGGGAGGCATGAGCAGTTCTTC; CDR3: CASSPGTGRHEQFF
size: -; D: -; V: TRBV7-9; J: TRBJ1-2; DNA: TGTGCCAGCCCCGGACGGGGGCACCACTATGGCTACACCTTC; CDR3: CASPGRGHHYGYTF
size: -; D: -; V: TRBV6-5; J: TRBJ1-2; DNA: TGTGCCAGCAGTCCGACAGTCAACTATGGCTACACCTTC; CDR3: CASSPTVNYGYTF
size: -; D: TRBD1; V: TRBV27; J: TRBJ1-5; DNA: TGTGCCAGCAGTTTAGTCGGCAGGGGGTCCTATAGCGGGAATCAGCCCCAGCATTTT; CDR3: CASSLVGRGSYSGNQPQHF
size: -; D: -; V: TRBV7-3; J: TRBJ2-5; DNA: TGTGCCAGCAGCTCCTGGGGCCCGGGAGAGACCCAGTACTTC; CDR3: CASSSWGPGETQYF